A single sample is the source of the 17 T cell receptor beta chains below, sequenced in a study of cytomegalovirus exposure and HLA in healthy donors (dated by TCRdb to 2016 to 2017). Libraries were prepared through the immunoSEQ multiplex PCR assay. For the multiplex PCR, a mixture combining 60 forward primers for TCR Vbeta segments and 13 reverse primers for TCR Jbeta segments was used. This immuneACCESS table, as held by TCRdb, lists in-frame sequences with V and J called but not all clones. Of the missing ones, under half trace to an unresolved V gene in checked studies; the others have no known cause. For this sample the table gives 60,000 to 75,000 clones, of which roughly 74% were detected only once. 11% of the sample belongs to the ten largest clones. Specimen: PBMCs. All receptors derive from a woman aged 60-70 years in good health and CMV-seropositive.

The chain links TRBV5-1 to TRBJ1-1; D remains unclear. This CDR3 is 13 amino acids long. Germline assignment: CDR1 SGHRS and CDR2 YFSETQ. V was trimmed by 0 bases and J by 10 bases, leaving 13 bases between them. The CDR3 coding sequence is TGCGCCAGCAGCTTGGCCGGGGAAGTGGGAGCTTTCTTT. Translating it yields CASSLAGEVGAFF.

This chain uses TRBV2 with TRBJ1-5; possible D gene TRBD1, 6 bases. CDR3 length: 18 residues. Trimming stripped 4 bases from V and 7 bases from J, with 26 bases between. CDR1 SNHLY and CDR2 FYNNEI come from the germline V gene. The CDR3 DNA reads as TGTGCCAGCAGTGGCAGGAGGGGGGGTCCTAGCCTAGGGCAGCCCCAGCATTTT. Amino acid sequence: CASSGRRGGPSLGQPQHF.

V usage is TRBV11-2 and J usage is TRBJ2-7; D uncertain. This CDR3 region has 14 residues. CDR1 is SGHAT and CDR2 is FQNNGV in the germline V gene. Trimming left V 5 bases short and J 1 base short, with 12 bases between. The CDR3 region has the DNA TGTGCCAGCAGCAAGGCCCAGGCATCCTACGAGCAGTACTTC. Amino acids: CASSKAQASYEQYF.

V is TRBV30 and J is TRBJ2-2, with TRBD2 matching 7 bases. This CDR3 is 17 amino acids long. V dropped 2 bases and J dropped 2; count of bases not matched to a gene: 11. Germline V gene sequence: CDR1 GTSNPN, CDR2 SVGIG (reference sequence). The CDR3 reads CAWSFGTPGLNTGELFF. The CDR3 bases are TGTGCCTGGAGTTTTGGAACCCCGGGACTAAACACCGGGGAGCTGTTTTTT.

This sequence joins TRBV2 and TRBJ1-4, with D maybe TRBD1 (5 bases). The CDR3 has 14 residues. Trimming took 5 bases from V and 3 from J, leaving 10 bases between them. Per germline, CDR1 SNHLY and CDR2 FYNNEI. CDR3 amino acids: CASSRSGPNEKLFF. CDR3 sequence (DNA): TGTGCCAGCAGTCGTTCAGGGCCTAATGAAAAACTGTTTTTT. Drawing the rest from reference TRBV2 and TRBJ1-4, the complete variable domain is EPEVTQTPSHQVTQMGQEVILRCVPISNHLYFYWYRQILGQKVEFLVSFYNNEISEKSEIFDDQFSVERPDGSNFTLKIRSTKLEDSAMYFCASSRSGPNEKLFFGSGTQLSVL.

The chain has TRBV19 and TRBJ2-3, with a weak D call TRBD1 (5 bases). CDR1 and CDR2 from the germline V gene are LNHDA and SQIVND (reference sequence). The CDR3 covers 14 residues. Trimming took 5 bases from V and 2 from J, leaving 11 bases between them. The CDR3 sequence is CASSPAGLTDTQYF. The CDR3 bases are TGTGCCAGTAGTCCAGCAGGGCTCACAGATACGCAGTATTTT. Variable domain in full (rest from reference TRBV19 and TRBJ2-3): DGGITQSPKYLFRKEGQNVTLSCEQNLNHDAMYWYRQDPGQGLRLIYYSQIVNDFQKGDIAEGYSVSREKKESFPLTVTSAQKNPTAFYLCASSPAGLTDTQYFGPGTRLTVL.

This clone was counted between two and nine times. The chain has TRBV10-3 and TRBJ1-2; 7 bases are a match to TRBD1. CDR3 length: 15 amino acids. The V gene's germline CDR1 is ENHRY and CDR2 SYGVKD. The trim removed 0 bases at V and 5 bases at J, leaving 6 bases unmatched. The CDR3 sequence is CAISESEGAGYGYTF. Here the CDR3 DNA reads TGTGCCATCAGTGAGTCTGAGGGGGCGGGTTATGGCTACACCTTC.

The chain links TRBV19 to TRBJ1-5, with TRBD1 matching 8 bases. CDR3 length: 14 residues. Per the germline V gene, CDR1 is LNHDA and CDR2 is SQIVND (reference sequence). The trim removed 8 bases at V and 2 bases at J, leaving 5 bases unmatched. The CDR3: CASDGQGGNQPQHF. The DNA for the CDR3 is TGTGCCAGTGACGGACAGGGCGGCAATCAGCCCCAGCATTTT.

This chain connects TRBV10-3 to TRBJ1-2; TRBD1 might be the D (6 bases). Per germline, CDR1 ENHRY and CDR2 SYGVKD. Trimming took off 3 bases at V and 3 bases at J, with 17 bases between the two ends. The CDR3 is 16 amino acids. Here the CDR3 reads CAISDGLNYRDYGYTF. The DNA of the CDR3 is TGTGCCATCAGTGATGGGCTAAACTACAGGGACTATGGCTACACCTTC.

The J gene is TRBJ1-4, the V gene TRBV2, with D possibly being TRBD1 (5 bases). Between the trimmed V and J ends, which lost 6 bases and 0 bases, there was a span of 8 bases. The CDR3 covers 14 residues. The V gene's germline CDR1 is SNHLY and CDR2 FYNNEI. The CDR3 coding sequence is TGTGCCAGCAGCGACAGAGCAACTAATGAAAAACTGTTTTTT. As protein: CASSDRATNEKLFF.

With respect to this clone: This sample also contains other DNA sequences that code for the same CDR3. The genes are TRBV5-1 and TRBJ1-2; D unresolved. Germline CDR1 and CDR2: SGHRS and YFSETQ. The V end lost 0 bases, the J end lost 2 bases, and 5 bases lay between the germline ends. This CDR3 has 13 amino acids. CDR3 region: CASSLGQNYGYTF. CDR3 bases: TGCGCCAGCAGCTTGGGGCAGAACTATGGCTACACCTTC.

This clone has a handful of counts. J is TRBJ1-2 and V is TRBV30, with 7 bases aligning to TRBD1. The germline gives CDR1 GTSNPN, CDR2 SVGIG (reference sequence). The CDR3 sequence is 12 residues long. Unmatched junction bases numbered 6, after V lost 7 bases and J lost 4 bases. CDR3 in amino acids: CASTGSGYGYTF. The CDR3 nucleotides read TGTGCCTCGACAGGGTCTGGCTATGGCTACACCTTC.

The chain combines TRBV4-1 with TRBJ1-6; D gene uncertain. Trimming took 5 bases from V and 7 from J, leaving 21 bases between them. The length of the CDR3 is 17 residues. Germline V gives CDR1 MGHRA, CDR2 YSYEKL. CDR3 coding DNA: TGCGCCAGCAGCTACCGACCCGGGTTGGTGTCGAATTCACCCCTCCACTTT. This encodes CASSYRPGLVSNSPLHF.

The CDR3 region is CASSEVDRGPDTQYF. The CDR3 bases are TGTGCCAGCAGTGAAGTGGACAGGGGGCCAGATACGCAGTATTTT. V and J are TRBV2 and TRBJ2-3; 11 positions agree with TRBD1. The CDR3 loop spans 15 amino acids. Germline CDR1 and CDR2: SNHLY and FYNNEI. V shed 1 base, J shed 4 bases, and the junction held 1 base outside the gene matches.

V gene TRBV7-9 combines with J gene TRBJ2-7; TRBD2 matches at 9 bases. The CDR3 has 14 residues. V shed 4 bases and J 7 bases; nucleotides not matched to a gene: 8. The germline V gene encodes CDR1 SEHNR and CDR2 FQNEAQ (reference sequence). Here the CDR3 DNA reads TGTGCCAGCAGCTCTAGCGGGGCGGCGGGGGAGCAGTACTTC. Protein: CASSSSGAAGEQYF.

The rearrangement links TRBV14 to TRBJ1-1; D is perhaps TRBD1 (6 bases). This CDR3 is 17 amino acids long. Germline CDR1 and CDR2: SGHDN and FVKESK. V was cut by 4 bases and J by 0 bases, with 18 bases left in between. As DNA, the CDR3 is TGTGCCAGCAGCCTCGGACAGTCTCCCCCTATGAACACTGAAGCTTTCTTT. Translated: CASSLGQSPPMNTEAFF.

The genes are TRBV11-2 and TRBJ1-2; D perhaps matches TRBD1 (6 bases). CDR1 and CDR2 (germline): SGHAT, FQNNGV. The CDR3 contains 13 residues. V was shortened by 5 bases and J by 4 bases, with 11 bases between the two germline ends. Here the CDR3 reads CASSTTGPYGYTF. The CDR3 DNA reads as TGTGCCAGCAGCACGACAGGCCCCTATGGCTACACCTTC.